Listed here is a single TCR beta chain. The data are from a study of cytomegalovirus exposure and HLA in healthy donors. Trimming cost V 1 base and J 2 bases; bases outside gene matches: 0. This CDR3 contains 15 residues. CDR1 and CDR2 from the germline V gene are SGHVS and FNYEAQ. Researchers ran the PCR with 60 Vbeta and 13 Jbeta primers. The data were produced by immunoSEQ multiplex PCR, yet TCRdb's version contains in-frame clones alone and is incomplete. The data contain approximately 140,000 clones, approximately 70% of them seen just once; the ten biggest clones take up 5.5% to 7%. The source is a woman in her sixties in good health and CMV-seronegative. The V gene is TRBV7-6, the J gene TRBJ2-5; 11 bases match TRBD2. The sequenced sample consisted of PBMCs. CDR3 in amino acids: CASSLGTSGQETQYF. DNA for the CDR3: TGTGCCAGCAGCTTAGGGACTAGCGGGCAAGAGACCCAGTACTTC.